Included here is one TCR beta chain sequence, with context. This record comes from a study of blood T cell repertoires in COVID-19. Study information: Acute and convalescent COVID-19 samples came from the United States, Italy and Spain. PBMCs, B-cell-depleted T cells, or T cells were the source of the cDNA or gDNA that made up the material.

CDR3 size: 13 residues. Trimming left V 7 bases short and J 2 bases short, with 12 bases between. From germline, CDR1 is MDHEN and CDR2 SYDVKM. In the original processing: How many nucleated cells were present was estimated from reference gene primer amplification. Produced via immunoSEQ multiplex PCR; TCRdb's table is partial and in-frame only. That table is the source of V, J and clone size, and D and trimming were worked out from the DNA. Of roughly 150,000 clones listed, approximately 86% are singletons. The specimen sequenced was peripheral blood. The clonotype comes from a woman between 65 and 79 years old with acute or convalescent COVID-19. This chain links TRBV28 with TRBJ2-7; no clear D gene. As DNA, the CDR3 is TGTGCCAGCAAACCTGACAACGCCTACGAGCAGTACGTC. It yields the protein CASKPDNAYEQYV.